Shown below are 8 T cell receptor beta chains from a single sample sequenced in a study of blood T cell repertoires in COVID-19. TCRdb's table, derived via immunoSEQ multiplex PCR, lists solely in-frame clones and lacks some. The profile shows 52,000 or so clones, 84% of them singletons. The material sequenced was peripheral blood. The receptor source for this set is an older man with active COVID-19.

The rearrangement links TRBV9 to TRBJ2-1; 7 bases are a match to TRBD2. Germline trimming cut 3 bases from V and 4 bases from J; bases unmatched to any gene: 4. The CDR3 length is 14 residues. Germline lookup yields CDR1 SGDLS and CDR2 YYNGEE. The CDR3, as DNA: TGTGCCAGCAGCGGCCAGCGGGAATACAATGAGCAGTTCTTC. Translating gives CASSGQREYNEQFF.

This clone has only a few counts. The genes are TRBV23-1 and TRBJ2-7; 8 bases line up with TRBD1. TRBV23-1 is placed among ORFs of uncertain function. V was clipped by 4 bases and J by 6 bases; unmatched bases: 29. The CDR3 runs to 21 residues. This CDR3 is CASSLNRRCRGRLPLKSEQYF. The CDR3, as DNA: TGCGCCAGCAGTCTTAACCGTCGCTGCAGGGGGCGGCTCCCCTTAAAGAGCGAGCAGTACTTC.

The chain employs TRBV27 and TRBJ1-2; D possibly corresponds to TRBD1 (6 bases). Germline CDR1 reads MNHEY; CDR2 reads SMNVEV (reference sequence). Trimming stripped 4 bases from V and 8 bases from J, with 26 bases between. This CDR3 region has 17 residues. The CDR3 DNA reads TGTGCCAGCAGTTCCTCCCTTAACCAGGCGGGGGCGAGAGGCTACACCTTC. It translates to CASSSSLNQAGARGYTF.

Here the CDR3 DNA reads TGCGCCAGCAGCCCACCGGGAGTCAGGGAAGCTTTCTTT. Residues: CASSPPGVREAFF. The rearrangement links TRBV5-1 to TRBJ1-1; D uncertain. Trimming took off 4 bases at V and 8 bases at J, with 15 bases between the two ends. The germline CDR1 and CDR2 sequences are SGHRS and YFSETQ. The CDR3 is made up of 13 amino acids.

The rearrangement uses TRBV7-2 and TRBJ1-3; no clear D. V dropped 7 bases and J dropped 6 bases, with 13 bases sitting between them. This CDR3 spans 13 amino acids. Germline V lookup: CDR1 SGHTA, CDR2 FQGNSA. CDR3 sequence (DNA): TGTGCCAGCACCCCGTTCGGGAAAAACACCATATATTTT. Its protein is CASTPFGKNTIYF.

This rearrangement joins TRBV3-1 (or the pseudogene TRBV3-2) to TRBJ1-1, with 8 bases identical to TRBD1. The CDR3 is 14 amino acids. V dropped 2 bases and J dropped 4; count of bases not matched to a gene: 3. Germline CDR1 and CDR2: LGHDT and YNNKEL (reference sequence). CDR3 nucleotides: TGTGCCAGCAGCCAATTGGGACAGGCCACTGAAGCTTTCTTT. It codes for CASSQLGQATEAFF.

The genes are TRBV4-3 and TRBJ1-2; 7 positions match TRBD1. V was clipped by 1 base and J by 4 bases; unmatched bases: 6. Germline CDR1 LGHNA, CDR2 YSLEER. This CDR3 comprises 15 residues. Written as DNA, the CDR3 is TGCGCCAGCAGCCAAGTAGGCACAGGGGTCTATGGCTACACCTTC. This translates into CASSQVGTGVYGYTF.

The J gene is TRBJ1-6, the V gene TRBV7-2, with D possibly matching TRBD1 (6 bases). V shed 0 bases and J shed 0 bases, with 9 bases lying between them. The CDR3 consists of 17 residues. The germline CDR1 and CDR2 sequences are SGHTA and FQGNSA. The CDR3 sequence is CASSLAQGSSYNSPLHF. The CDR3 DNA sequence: TGTGCCAGCAGCTTAGCGCAGGGGAGCTCCTATAATTCACCCCTCCACTTT. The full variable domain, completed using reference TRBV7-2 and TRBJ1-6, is GAGVSQSPSNKVTEKGKDVELRCDPISGHTALYWYRQSLGQGLEFLIYFQGNSAPDKSGLPSDRFSAERTGGSVSTLTIQRTQQEDSAVYLCASSLAQGSSYNSPLHFGNGTRLTVT.